This T cell receptor beta chain was profiled in a study of PD-L1 blockade in urothelial cancer. This clone has a single count. This CDR3 has 14 amino acids. Trimming pared 4 bases from V and 2 bases from J, leaving 9 bases between. Germline values: CDR1 SGHKS, CDR2 YYEKEE (reference sequence). The time point denotes: pretreatment peripheral blood. Into every PCR, synthetic TCR analog templates were spiked. Data came from immunoSEQ multiplex PCR; TCRdb stores just in-frame clones and leaves some out. The sample lists about 50,000 clones; about 86% were seen once. This rearrangement joins TRBV5-5 to TRBJ1-4; TRBD1 might be the D (6 bases). The TCR originated in a man aged 65-85 years with urothelial cancer. The specimen comprised PBMCs, sampled around atezolizumab (anti-PD-L1) treatment. The CDR3 bases are TGTGCCAGCAGCCACAGGGTCACTAATGAAAAACTGTTTTTT. Protein sequence: CASSHRVTNEKLFF.